These 10 T cell receptor beta chains share one sample of origin, sequenced in a study of cytomegalovirus exposure and HLA in healthy donors. The PCR was carried out with 60 Vbeta primers and 13 Jbeta primers. This table comes from immunoSEQ multiplex PCR, and its TCRdb copy is limited to in-frame clones, with some not included. The sample yields tens of thousands of clones, more than 70% seen once. Specimen: PBMCs. Source of these receptors: a woman aged 25 to 45 in good health and CMV-seropositive.

Remarks on this clone: Other nucleotide sequences from this sample produce the same CDR3. V gene TRBV28 combines with J gene TRBJ2-5, with 8 bases fitting TRBD1. The CDR3 is 14 amino acids. V gave up 4 bases and J gave up 4 bases; unmatched junction bases: 5. The germline gives CDR1 MDHEN, CDR2 SYDVKM. CDR3 sequence reads: CASSYGQGRETQYF. The DNA for the CDR3 is TGTGCCAGCAGTTACGGACAGGGTCGAGAGACCCAGTACTTC.

This clone has just a few counts. The chain combines TRBV6-4 with TRBJ2-1; the match to TRBD2 covers 9 bases. Trimming removed 6 bases from V and 7 bases from J; junction bases left unmatched: 4. The CDR3 has 13 residues. Germline V gene sequence: CDR1 MRHNA, CDR2 SNTAGT. The CDR3 sequence is CASSAGGRNEQFF. The CDR3 DNA reads TGTGCCAGCAGCGCGGGAGGGAGGAATGAGCAGTTCTTC.

The V call is TRBV5-1, the J call TRBJ1-1; D is uncertain. Looked up from germline, CDR1 is SGHRS and CDR2 is YFSETQ. The CDR3 spans 15 residues. V lost 4 bases, J lost 0 bases, and 13 bases lay in between. The CDR3 bases are TGCGCCAGCAGCCGCGATATGGACTTGAACACTGAAGCTTTCTTT. Its protein product is CASSRDMDLNTEAFF.

This clone came up once. The chain joins TRBV19 to TRBJ1-2, with 8 bases aligning to TRBD1. The CDR3 totals 12 residues. The germline gives CDR1 LNHDA, CDR2 SQIVND (reference sequence). The ends lost 11 bases at V and 4 bases at J; junction bases unmatched: 6. This chain's CDR3 is CAGRTGSYGYTF. The CDR3 DNA reads as TGTGCCGGCAGGACAGGGTCCTATGGCTACACCTTC.

The chain carries TRBV7-3 and TRBJ1-3, with D unresolved. V was trimmed by 2 bases and J by 4 bases, leaving 6 bases between them. There are 13 residues in the CDR3. Germline lookup yields CDR1 SGHTA and CDR2 FQGTGA. CDR3 in DNA: TGTGCCAGCAGCTTATTGGCCGGAAACACCATATATTTT. This sequence encodes CASSLLAGNTIYF. Full variable domain (outside the CDR3, taken from reference TRBV7-3 and TRBJ1-3): GAGVSQTPSNKVTEKGKYVELRCDPISGHTALYWYRQSLGQGPEFLIYFQGTGAADDSGLPNDRFFAVRPEGSVSTLKIQRTERGDSAVYLCASSLLAGNTIYFGEGSWLTVV.

The gene calls are TRBV18 and TRBJ2-3; D might be TRBD1 (6 bases). V was shortened by 6 bases and J by 3 bases, with 7 bases between the two germline ends. Germline V lookup: CDR1 KGHSH, CDR2 LQKENI. This CDR3 has 12 amino acids. The CDR3 spells CASSGQTDTQYF. The CDR3 nucleotides are TGTGCCAGCTCCGGACAGACAGATACGCAGTATTTT.

The V call is TRBV4-1, the J call TRBJ1-3; no firm D call. Germline CDR1 reads MGHRA; CDR2 reads YSYEKL. The CDR3 is 13 residues long. V was pared by 4 bases and J by 4 bases, with 8 bases between. This CDR3 is CASSPQWGNTIYF. The CDR3 coding sequence is TGCGCCAGCAGCCCCCAGTGGGGAAACACCATATATTTT.

This clone occurred a few times. The rearrangement links TRBV27 to TRBJ1-2; 12 nucleotides match TRBD1. Germline CDR1 and CDR2: MNHEY and SMNVEV (reference sequence). The CDR3 has 14 residues. Losses at the gene ends were 4 bases for V and 8 bases for J; bases not matched to a gene: 5. The CDR3 here is CASSSGQGAGGYTF. The DNA for the CDR3 is TGTGCCAGCAGTTCGGGACAGGGGGCAGGAGGCTACACCTTC.

The chain is built from TRBV19 and TRBJ1-1; 8 positions match TRBD1. The V segment lost 7 bases and the J segment 3 bases; nucleotides outside the gene matches: 7. In germline, CDR1 is LNHDA, CDR2 SQIVND (reference sequence). CDR3 length: 14 amino acids. CDR3 loop: CASTLQGGYTEAFF. Here the CDR3 DNA reads TGTGCCAGTACTCTACAGGGGGGATACACTGAAGCTTTCTTT.

The chain links TRBV6-5 to TRBJ1-6, with TRBD1 matching over 8 bases. The trim removed 6 bases at V and 10 bases at J, leaving 8 bases unmatched. Germline V CDR1 and CDR2: MNHEY, SVGAGI. The CDR3 covers 14 residues. Here the CDR3 DNA reads TGTGCCAGCAGCCCCGGACAGGGAAGGTCACCCCTCCACTTT. Its protein product is CASSPGQGRSPLHF.